These 10 T cell receptor beta chains originate from one sample sequenced in a study of molecular identifiers for immune sequencing clone quantification. MiXCR was run by TCRdb on the PCR reads, yielding one entry per CDR3 protein. The sample has around 40,000 distinct CDR3 sequences, under 20% seen once. Sequenced: naive CD8+ T cells from blood, with Jurkat cell RNA spiked in. The subset: FACS-sorted CD8+CD4-CCR7+CD45RA+ naive T cells. These receptors all stem from a human donor in good health. Some libraries in this study had Jurkat cell RNA spiked in.

This clonotype was observed many times. This rearrangement joins TRBV19 to TRBJ2-7, with D possibly TRBD1 on 6 matching bases. V lost 5 bases to trimming and J lost 7 bases, with 15 bases between them. Germline V gene data show CDR1 as LNHDA and CDR2 as SQIVND (reference sequence). The length of the CDR3 is 13 residues. Here the CDR3 DNA reads TGTGCCAGTAGTCTAGGGACATTTGGAGAGCAGTACTTC. The encoded protein is CASSLGTFGEQYF. Full variable domain (missing parts from reference TRBV19 and TRBJ2-7): DGGITQSPKYLFRKEGQNVTLSCEQNLNHDAMYWYRQDPGQGLRLIYYSQIVNDFQKGDIAEGYSVSREKKESFPLTVTSAQKNPTAFYLCASSLGTFGEQYFGPGTRLTVT.

This clonotype showed up many times. This chain uses TRBV7-2 with TRBJ2-1; TRBD2 matches at 8 bases. V lost 1 base, J lost 3 bases, and 5 bases stayed unmatched. The CDR3 is made up of 16 amino acids. CDR1 and CDR2 from the germline V gene are SGHTA and FQGNSA. The DNA for the CDR3 is TGTGCCAGCAGCTTAGTCGGGGGGGATATCTACAATGAGCAGTTCTTC. It specifies CASSLVGGDIYNEQFF.

This chain uses TRBV20-1 with TRBJ2-5; D possibly corresponds to TRBD2 (6 bases). Germline values: CDR1 DFQATT, CDR2 SNEGSKA (reference sequence). CDR3 length: 13 amino acids. Trimming took off 3 bases at V and 9 bases at J, with 17 bases between the two ends. The CDR3 DNA reads TGCAGTGCTAGGGGGTGGGGGGTGTTGGCCCAGTACTTC. Translation gives CSARGWGVLAQYF.

This clonotype appeared a few times. The rearrangement links TRBV20-1 to TRBJ2-3, with D perhaps TRBD2 (5 bases). The CDR3 has 16 residues. Trimming removed 2 bases at V and 0 bases at J, with 15 bases between. Germline V gene sequence: CDR1 DFQATT, CDR2 SNEGSKA (reference sequence). The CDR3 sequence: CSARPIATSSTDTQYF. The CDR3 coding sequence is TGCAGTGCTAGACCCATAGCGACTTCTAGCACAGATACGCAGTATTTT.

This clonotype was found many times. This sequence joins TRBV19 and TRBJ2-2, with unresolved D. The CDR3 loop spans 12 amino acids. Germline assignment: CDR1 LNHDA and CDR2 SQIVND (reference sequence). The V and J ends lost 4 bases and 5 bases respectively, with 5 bases between them. In DNA form, the CDR3 reads TGTGCCAGTAGTAATCCGACCGGGGAGCTGTTTTTT. Protein product: CASSNPTGELFF.

This clonotype was seen at least ten times. J is TRBJ1-5 and V is TRBV12-3 or TRBV12-4; TRBD1 agrees at 7 bases. This CDR3 has 15 residues. The trim removed 7 bases at V and 0 bases at J, leaving 6 bases unmatched. CDR3 sequence reads: CASTRGQNSNQPQHF. CDR3 nucleotide sequence: TGTGCCAGCACCAGGGGACAGAATAGCAATCAGCCCCAGCATTTT.

This clonotype was observed at least ten times. The chain has TRBV6-1 and TRBJ2-7; TRBD2 agrees at 10 bases. The length of the CDR3 is 17 residues. The ends lost 0 bases at V and 4 bases at J; junction bases unmatched: 9. CDR1 is MNHNS, CDR2 SASEGT, per germline. CDR3 DNA: TGTGCCAGCAGTGAAGCCCCCCCACTAGCGGGGATATACGAGCAGTACTTC. The encoded protein is CASSEAPPLAGIYEQYF.

This clonotype occurred a few times. The rearrangement links TRBV5-6 to TRBJ2-1; D is possibly TRBD2 (6 bases). The CDR3 is 16 residues long. The V end lost 7 bases, the J end lost 0 bases, and 17 bases lay between the germline ends. The germline gives CDR1 SGHDT, CDR2 YYEEEE. The CDR3 region is CASGDAGGSSYNEQFF. Written as DNA, the CDR3 is TGTGCCAGCGGAGACGCCGGGGGAAGCTCCTACAATGAGCAGTTCTTC.

V is TRBV5-4 and J is TRBJ2-3; possible D gene TRBD1, 6 bases. The V and J ends lost 10 bases and 2 bases respectively, with 32 bases between them. CDR1 SGHNT and CDR2 YYREEE come from the germline V gene (reference sequence). The CDR3 runs 19 residues. In DNA form, the CDR3 reads TGTGCCTGCCAGGGGCAGGGACGAAGTCCGGAAGATTACACAGATACGCAGTATTTT. Protein: CACQGQGRSPEDYTDTQYF. The whole variable domain, filled in from reference TRBV5-4 and TRBJ2-3, reads ETGVTQSPTHLIKTRGQQVTLRCSSQSGHNTVSWYQQALGQGPQFIFQYYREEENGRGNFPPRFSGLQFPNYSSELNVNALELDDSALYLCACQGQGRSPEDYTDTQYFGPGTRLTVL.

This clonotype was seen ten or more times. This chain connects TRBV27 to TRBJ1-1; 7 nucleotides agree with TRBD1. Germline V CDR1 and CDR2: MNHEY, SMNVEV (reference sequence). There are 14 residues in the CDR3. V lost 8 bases to trimming and J lost 1 base; unmatched junction nucleotides: 7. The CDR3 here is CASRNRGPNTEAFF. The CDR3 region has the DNA TGTGCCAGCCGGAATAGGGGGCCGAACACTGAAGCTTTCTTT.